The rows below give T cell receptor beta chains drawn from one sample of a study of regulatory T cells in long-lasting Graves disease. TCRdb re-called the multiplex PCR reads with MiXCR, one entry per CDR3 protein. This table has roughly 530,000 distinct CDR3 sequences, roughly a sixth appearing once. The sample also formed part of further work on T cells in Graves' hyperthyroidism and ophthalmopathy.

This specimen was peripheral blood mononuclear cells (PBMCs), taken at new diagnosis, from a patient treated with antithyroid drugs. The receptors stem from a woman aged 35-60 years with Graves disease. CDR3s include the opening cysteine and the closing phenylalanine or tryptophan. A D gene is named only where the DNA matches it firmly. The size field is filled for only some rows; it gives once, few, many or a size class.

CASSLEGQNSPLHF TGCGCCAGCAGCTTGGAAGGACAAAATTCACCCCTCCACTTT TRBJ1-6 14 TRBV5-1 . many
CASSLKTSGHNEQFF TGTGCCAGCAGCTTAAAAACTAGCGGACACAATGAGCAGTTCTTC TRBJ2-1 15 TRBV5-6 TRBD2 .
CATHPGVNTEAFF TGTGCCACCCATCCGGGAGTGAACACTGAAGCTTTCTTT TRBJ1-1 13 TRBV6-1 . many
CASSQFGVNTEAFF TGTGCCAGCAGCCAGTTCGGGGTGAACACTGAAGCTTTCTTT TRBJ1-1 14 TRBV3-1 . many
CASSQAGTPSNQPQHF TGCGCCAGCAGCCAAGCCGGGACACCTAGCAATCAGCCCCAGCATTTT TRBJ1-5 16 TRBV4-1 . few
CASSRGTLNTGELFF TGTGCCAGCAGCCGCGGGACTCTAAACACCGGGGAGCTGTTTTTT TRBJ2-2 15 TRBV11-2 . .
CASSQVGSGGVNEQFF TGTGCCAGCAGCCAAGTAGGTAGCGGGGGAGTCAATGAGCAGTTCTTC TRBJ2-1 16 TRBV3-1 TRBD2 many
CASRETGRGNQPQHF TGTGCCAGCAGGGAGACAGGGCGCGGGAATCAGCCCCAGCATTTT TRBJ1-5 15 TRBV5-6 TRBD1 .
CATSTIDRDDTYEQYF TGTGCCACCAGTACGATCGACAGGGATGACACCTACGAGCAGTACTTC TRBJ2-7 16 TRBV24-1 TRBD1 many
CASSVGRTLYNEQFF TGTGCCAGCAGTGTAGGCAGGACCCTCTACAATGAGCAGTTCTTC TRBJ2-1 15 TRBV2 . many
CASSLKGDQPQHF TGTGCCAGCAGTTTAAAAGGGGATCAGCCCCAGCATTTT TRBJ1-5 13 TRBV7-9 . many
CASTGPGSGPQHF TGTGCCAGCACTGGGCCAGGGTCGGGGCCCCAGCATTTT TRBJ1-5 13 TRBV2 . many
CASSQATEGRNTEAFF TGCGCCAGCAGCCAAGCGACAGAGGGACGGAACACTGAAGCTTTCTTT TRBJ1-1 16 TRBV4-1 . .
CATSRTEDRAYEQYF TGTGCCACCAGCAGAACCGAGGACAGGGCCTACGAGCAGTACTTC TRBJ2-7 15 TRBV15 TRBD1 few
CSARAPGGGAFF TGCAGTGCTAGAGCCCCGGGGGGCGGCGCTTTCTTT TRBJ1-1 12 TRBV20-1 . many
CSARSGGPNEKLFF TGCAGTGCCAGAAGTGGGGGGCCGAATGAAAAACTGTTTTTT TRBJ1-4 14 TRBV20-1 . .
CASSLFSLRAAASSTDTQYF TGTGCCAGCAGCTTATTCTCTTTACGCGCCGCGGCTTCTAGCACAGATACGCAGTATTTT TRBJ2-3 20 TRBV7-8 . once
CASSLTGISNQPQHF TGCGCCAGCAGCTTGACAGGGATTAGCAATCAGCCCCAGCATTTT TRBJ1-5 15 TRBV28 TRBD1 many
CASSLAPQGRGEKLFF TGTGCCAGCAGCTTAGCCCCGCAGGGTCGCGGCGAAAAACTGTTTTTT TRBJ1-4 16 TRBV7-9 . few
CASRITGQAGGGYTF TGTGCCAGCAGAATTACGGGACAGGCCGGAGGGGGCTACACCTTC TRBJ1-2 15 TRBV2 TRBD1 many
CASTLDRDRDTQYF TGTGCCAGCACCCTAGACAGGGATCGAGATACGCAGTATTTT TRBJ2-3 14 TRBV12-3/TRBV12-4 TRBD1 many
CASSLDRVNNEQFF TGCGCCAGCAGCTTGGACAGGGTGAACAATGAGCAGTTCTTC TRBJ2-1 14 TRBV5-1 . many
CASRQTGSNHNQPQHF TGTGCCAGCAGACAGACAGGGAGTAACCACAATCAGCCCCAGCATTTT TRBJ1-5 16 TRBV6-1 TRBD1 .
CASSLIHRQEIKGYTF TGTGCCAGCAGCTTAATTCATAGGCAGGAGATTAAGGGCTACACCTTC TRBJ1-2 16 TRBV7-2 . .
CASSFRTGQVTEAFF TGCGCCAGCAGCTTCCGGACAGGGCAGGTCACTGAAGCTTTCTTT TRBJ1-1 15 TRBV5-1 TRBD1 many
CASNLYTGANVLTF TGTGCCAGCAACCTATATACAGGGGCCAACGTCCTGACTTTC TRBJ2-6 14 TRBV2 . .
CASSLEVGGLILGYEQYF TGTGCCAGCAGCTTAGAGGTGGGGGGACTGATCTTAGGCTACGAGCAGTACTTC TRBJ2-7 18 TRBV7-9 . .
CASSLAGQGVYETQYF TGCGCCAGCAGCTTGGCCGGCCAGGGGGTTTACGAGACCCAGTACTTC TRBJ2-5 16 TRBV5-1 TRBD1 .
CASSLMTSLGNTIYF TGTGCCAGCAGCCTCATGACAAGCCTTGGAAACACCATATATTTT TRBJ1-3 15 TRBV11-2 . many
CASSRVTNEKLFF TGTGCCAGCAGTAGGGTTACTAATGAAAAACTGTTTTTT TRBJ1-4 13 TRBV4-1 . many
CALGTDSVGNTEAFF TGTGCCCTGGGGACAGACTCCGTCGGGAACACTGAAGCTTTCTTT TRBJ1-1 15 TRBV6-2/TRBV6-3 TRBD1 .
CASSRGGSALGEQYF TGTGCCAGCAGTCGAGGGGGATCCGCCTTAGGGGAGCAGTACTTC TRBJ2-7 15 TRBV28 . few
CASLRDSNEKLFF TGTGCCAGCCTACGGGACTCTAATGAAAAACTGTTTTTT TRBJ1-4 13 TRBV18 . .
CASRGGQKVVHSPLHF TGTGCCAGCAGGGGAGGACAAAAGGTCGTCCATTCACCCCTCCACTTT TRBJ1-6 16 TRBV6-1 . few
CASSFGTSAYEQYF TGTGCCAGCAGTTTCGGGACTAGTGCCTACGAGCAGTACTTC TRBJ2-7 14 TRBV12-3/TRBV12-4 TRBD2 many
CASSQDNGNTIYF TGCGCCAGCAGCCAAGACAACGGAAACACCATATATTTT TRBJ1-3 13 TRBV5-1 . few
CASSSITGELFF TGTGCCAGCAGCTCCATTACCGGGGAGCTGTTTTTT TRBJ2-2 12 TRBV12-3/TRBV12-4 . many
CASSPGTAEAFF TGTGCCAGCAGCCCAGGGACAGCGGAAGCTTTCTTT TRBJ1-1 12 TRBV7-8 TRBD1 many
CASKQGIDTQYF TGTGCCAGTAAACAGGGGATAGATACGCAGTATTTT TRBJ2-3 12 TRBV2 TRBD1 many
CSATIARGPTDTQYF TGCAGTGCTACCATTGCCAGGGGGCCCACAGATACGCAGTATTTT TRBJ2-3 15 TRBV20-1 TRBD1 many
CASSYSVDTQYF TGTGCCAGCAGTTACTCAGTAGATACGCAGTATTTT TRBJ2-3 12 TRBV6-9 . many
CASSWGDRKNTEAFF TGCGCCAGCAGCTGGGGGGACAGGAAGAACACTGAAGCTTTCTTT TRBJ1-1 15 TRBV5-1 TRBD1 many
CASSYRARGPQMPQHF TGTGCCAGCAGTTACCGAGCCCGGGGACCCCAAATGCCCCAGCATTTT TRBJ1-5 16 TRBV6-9 . few
CASSRGSSAYEQYF TGTGCCAGCTCACGGGGGTCTAGCGCCTACGAGCAGTACTTC TRBJ2-7 14 TRBV18 . .
CATSSRVRMNTEAFF TGTGCCACCAGCAGCAGGGTCCGTATGAACACTGAAGCTTTCTTT TRBJ1-1 15 TRBV15 . few
CASSPLRGTNEQYF TGCGCCAGCAGCCCGCTTCGGGGGACTAACGAGCAGTACTTC TRBJ2-7 14 TRBV5-1 TRBD2 many
CASSPHPEGEAFF TGTGCCAGCTCACCCCACCCTGAGGGTGAAGCTTTCTTT TRBJ1-1 13 TRBV12-3/TRBV12-4 . once
CASSFGEANNEQFF TGTGCCAGCAGTTTCGGTGAAGCTAACAATGAGCAGTTCTTC TRBJ2-1 14 TRBV27 . many
CASKLNPGLAGEQYF TGTGCCAGCAAACTGAATCCGGGACTAGCGGGAGAGCAGTACTTC TRBJ2-7 15 TRBV27 TRBD2 .